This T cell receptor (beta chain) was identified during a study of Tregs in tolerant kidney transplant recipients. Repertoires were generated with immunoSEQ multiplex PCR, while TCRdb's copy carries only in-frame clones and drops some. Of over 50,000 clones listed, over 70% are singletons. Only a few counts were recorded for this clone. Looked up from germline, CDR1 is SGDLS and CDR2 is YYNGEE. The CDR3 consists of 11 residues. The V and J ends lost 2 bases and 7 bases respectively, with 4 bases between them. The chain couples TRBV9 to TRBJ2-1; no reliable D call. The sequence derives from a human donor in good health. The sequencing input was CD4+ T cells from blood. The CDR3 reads CASSVSNEQFF. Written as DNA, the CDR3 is TGTGCCAGCAGCGTTTCAAATGAGCAGTTCTTC.